The present TCR beta chain was sequenced within a study of immune evolution from preneoplasia to lung adenocarcinoma. The assay was immunoSEQ multiplex PCR, and TCRdb's table has in-frame clones only and misses some. The sample includes around 13,000 clones, 80% seen only once; the top ten take 4% to 5%. This clone showed up just once. Its antigen is currently unknown. Points from the study as a whole: Top clone frequencies peaked in normal lung, apparently declining through invasive adenocarcinoma.

This sequence originates from a person between 65 and 79 years old with lung adenocarcinoma. Sequencing used FFPE minimally invasive lung adenocarcinoma tissue.

CDR3 DNA sequence: TGTGCCAGCAGTTCGAATTTCCACGAGCAGTACTTC. It encodes CASSSNFHEQYF. The chain recombines TRBV28 with TRBJ2-7; D remains ambiguous. The CDR3 sequence is 12 residues long. Germline CDR1 reads MDHEN; CDR2 reads SYDVKM. Trimming shortened V by 4 bases and J by 5 bases, and 9 bases separated the two germline ends.